This T cell receptor (beta chain) was sequenced for a study of blood T cell repertoires in COVID-19. Study-wide context: PBMCs, B-cell-depleted T cells, or T cells provided the cDNA or gDNA that made up the material.

As processed by the authors: The assay estimated nucleated cells by amplifying reference gene primers. This table comes from immunoSEQ multiplex PCR, and its TCRdb copy is limited to in-frame clones, with some not included. The V and J calls and clone size come from that table; D and trimming were worked out from the DNA. Of tens of thousands of clones in the sample, around 82% were seen once. The CDR3 consists of 14 residues. With V trimmed by 6 bases and J by 7 bases, 9 bases remained unmatched. The germline gives CDR1 MDHEN, CDR2 SYDVKM. Source material: peripheral blood. The receptor was isolated from a man aged 45-65 years with active or convalescent COVID-19. J is TRBJ1-5 and V is TRBV28; the match to TRBD1 covers 7 bases. The CDR3 is CASRTSGGRQPQHF. The CDR3 DNA reads TGTGCCAGCAGAACTTCAGGGGGAAGACAGCCCCAGCATTTT.